The present entry profiles one T cell receptor beta chain with its context. Its antigen specificity is not known. Qualities for individual bases were not recorded, and no much larger clone is one base off. Library preparation was by PCR. The sequencer listed for this sample is Illumina HiSeq 2500. Molecular barcoding was employed in the preparation of TCR libraries, with unique molecular identifiers being used to normalize TCRbeta repertoire quantification. TCRdb ran its own pipeline on the public reads, namely fastp trimming at Q25 and MiXCR clone calling, and kept in-frame beta chains. Identical CDR3 protein sequences are pooled into one entry, listed with their most common genes and DNA. The sample table shows roughly 790,000 distinct CDR3 sequences, and about 15% are seen once. The ten largest clones take up approximately 5% of the sample. This specimen belongs to a study of T-cell reconstitution after alpha-beta-depleted transplantation in children (TCRdb year 2016). In the study overall: Using TCR repertoire profiling, the study followed T-cell immune reconstitution in a quantitative way in children after TCRalphabeta/CD19-depleted allogeneic hematopoietic cell transplantation.

V and J lose 3 bases and 9 bases, and a span of 22 bases separates them. From the cysteine up to the phenylalanine, the CDR3 has a length of 16 residues. The read is trimmed to its CDR3 DNA, 48 bases read in frame from base 1. CDR1 and CDR2 (MGHRA, YSYEKL) derive from the germline V gene. General conclusions and limits of the study: In some patients, high TCRbeta diversity at day 60 was attributed to recipient T cells and intrathymic progenitors that had survived conditioning. Apparently early alphabetaT-cell count recovery about two months after transplant reportedly relied on only several hundred rapidly expanded clones derived from non-depleted graft cells. Over the following months the frequencies of hyperexpanded clones went down, and after one year T-cell counts and TCRbeta diversity were mostly credited to newly produced T cells.

Interpreted using the paper, the treatment or condition label stands for: allogeneic hematopoietic cell transplantation with graft depleted of TCRalphabeta T cells and CD19 B cells. The children who served as transplant recipients had been given grafts of TCRalphabeta/CD19-depleted allogeneic hematopoietic cells. The receptor chain draws on TRBV4-1 and TRBJ2-3; TRBD2 is a weak D gene call, 5 bases matching. Sequences were derived from PBMCs, mostly from graft donor cells, sampled 360 days after TCRalphabeta/CD19-depleted stem cell transplant. The source is a male patient between 10 and 17 years old who had a stem cell transplant for acute lymphoblastic leukemia, so the T cells may come from the graft donor. CDR3 protein: CASSHPRTGRRVTQYF. The nucleotides are TGCGCCAGCAGCCACCCTAGGACGGGAAGGAGAGTCACGCAGTATTTT.